The source of this TCR beta chain is a study of siplizumab effects on memory and regulatory T cells. This clone has a single count. Its antigen is as yet unknown. TCRdb's table, derived via immunoSEQ multiplex PCR, lists solely in-frame clones and lacks some. The sample lists tens of thousands of clones, approximately 79% occurring once. Regarding the study as a whole: Sequences below about 10^-5 frequency were poorly captured, and few alloreactive clones mapped to unstimulated subsets. Apparently more diverse than memory cells, naive T cells also seemed major alloresponse contributors.

J was trimmed by 1 base and V by 5 bases; bases with no gene match: 5. The germline V gene encodes CDR1 MDHEN and CDR2 SYDVKM. The CDR3 totals 15 residues. The chain recombines TRBV28 with TRBJ1-1; 9 nucleotides align to TRBD1. Sequenced sample: memory CD4+ T cells sorted from blood. The clonotype originates from a human donor in good health. The CDR3 sequence is CASSGDREWNTEAFF. The CDR3 bases are TGTGCCAGCAGTGGGGACAGGGAGTGGAACACTGAAGCTTTCTTT.